These 21 T cell receptor beta chains came from one sample sequenced in a study of OX40 agonist ivuxolimab in advanced cancers. The assay was immunoSEQ multiplex PCR, and TCRdb's table has in-frame clones only and misses some. The data contain 80,000 or so clones, roughly 87% of them singletons. Sample: CD4+ or CD8+ T cells sorted from blood, taken in a trial of the OX40 agonist ivuxolimab. The origin of the receptors is an adult with an advanced solid tumor such as melanoma, head and neck, liver or kidney cancer.

Of note for this clone: The junction does not match germline at one end; this may be a read error. J is TRBJ1-2 and V is TRBV20-1; D gene ambiguous. CDR1 is DFQATT, CDR2 SNEGSKA, per germline (reference sequence). The CDR3 is 11 residues long. This CDR3 reads CSARDYSLASF. DNA for the CDR3: TGCAGTGCTAGAGATTATTCTCTCGCGAGCTTC.

This chain joins TRBV5-1 and TRBJ1-4; D not resolved. This CDR3 has 14 residues. CDR1 is SGHRS and CDR2 is YFSETQ in the germline V gene. The V and J ends lost 0 bases and 4 bases respectively, with 7 bases between them. In nucleotides, the CDR3 is TGCGCCAGCAGCTTGGCGGGTAGTAATGAAAAACTGTTTTTT. Encoded protein: CASSLAGSNEKLFF.

This chain uses TRBV5-4 with TRBJ2-5, with 13 bases fitting TRBD2. There are 15 residues in the CDR3. V lost 2 bases and J lost 5; bases outside the gene matches: 3. Germline V lookup: CDR1 SGHNT, CDR2 YYREEE (reference sequence). The CDR3 reads CASSLLAGGLETQYF. CDR3 coding DNA: TGTGCCAGCAGCTTACTAGCGGGGGGGCTGGAGACCCAGTACTTC. Full variable domain (remainder filled in from reference TRBV5-4 and TRBJ2-5): ETGVTQSPTHLIKTRGQQVTLRCSSQSGHNTVSWYQQALGQGPQFIFQYYREEENGRGNFPPRFSGLQFPNYSSELNVNALELDDSALYLCASSLLAGGLETQYFGPGTRLLVL.

The chain is built from TRBV19 and TRBJ1-2; 8 bases are shared with TRBD1. Losses at the gene ends were 3 bases for V and 4 bases for J; bases not matched to a gene: 13. The CDR3 is 17 amino acids. From germline, CDR1 is LNHDA and CDR2 SQIVND (reference sequence). The CDR3 coding sequence is TGTGCCAGTAGTATCCGACAGGGGTTGCTTCGGGTCTATGGCTACACCTTC. Translation gives CASSIRQGLLRVYGYTF.

V gene TRBV6-5 combines with J gene TRBJ2-1; 7 bases map to TRBD1. V dropped 7 bases and J dropped 7; count of bases not matched to a gene: 13. This CDR3 contains 15 residues. Germline values: CDR1 MNHEY, CDR2 SVGAGI. The CDR3 sequence is CASKRGGLGENEQFF. In nucleotides, the CDR3 is TGTGCCAGCAAACGAGGGGGCTTGGGTGAGAATGAGCAGTTCTTC.

CDR3 amino acids: CASSPILPTGVAYEQYF. CDR3 nucleotide sequence: TGTGCCAGCAGTCCGATCCTACCGACAGGGGTTGCCTACGAGCAGTACTTC. The V call is TRBV27, the J call TRBJ2-7, with 8 bases fitting TRBD1. CDR1 MNHEY and CDR2 SMNVEV come from the germline V gene (reference sequence). CDR3 length equals 17 residues. V was clipped by 5 bases and J by 2 bases; unmatched bases: 14.

This clone occurred a few times. The chain carries TRBV30 and TRBJ1-1; maybe TRBD1 (6 bases). V was pared by 5 bases and J by 1 base, with 11 bases between. This CDR3 spans 13 amino acids. In germline, CDR1 is GTSNPN, CDR2 SVGIG (reference sequence). DNA of the CDR3: TGTGCCTGGGCCCCGACAGGGAACACTGAAGCTTTCTTT. Translation: CAWAPTGNTEAFF.

The chain is built from TRBV19 and TRBJ1-4; TRBD1 is a possible D gene (6 bases). Germline CDR1 reads LNHDA; CDR2 reads SQIVND (reference sequence). V was shortened by 5 bases and J by 7 bases, with 11 bases between the two germline ends. The CDR3 has 13 residues. The CDR3 region is CASSDLRGEKLFF. DNA of the CDR3: TGTGCCAGTAGTGACCTCAGGGGTGAAAAACTGTTTTTT.

The chain uses TRBV5-4 and TRBJ2-1; D is unresolved. The V gene lost 1 base and the J gene lost 2 bases, with 10 bases spanning the gap. The germline CDR1 and CDR2 sequences are SGHNT and YYREEE (reference sequence). The CDR3 consists of 15 residues. The CDR3 region is CASSLSVSTYNEQFF. In DNA, the CDR3 is TGTGCCAGCAGCTTGTCCGTGAGTACCTACAATGAGCAGTTCTTC.

The rearrangement joins TRBV6-5 to TRBJ1-4; D is uncertain. The CDR3 runs 12 residues. V was clipped by 3 bases and J by 8 bases, with 7 bases between them. The germline V gene encodes CDR1 MNHEY and CDR2 SVGAGI. CDR3 in DNA: TGTGCCAGCAGTTATAGCCGGGAAAAACTGTTTTTT. Protein: CASSYSREKLFF.

The J gene is TRBJ1-6, the V gene TRBV7-9, with 8 bases fitting TRBD1. Trimming removed 5 bases from V and 7 bases from J; junction bases left unmatched: 13. CDR1 is SEHNR and CDR2 is FQNEAQ in the germline V gene (reference sequence). There are 17 residues in the CDR3. For the CDR3, the DNA is TGTGCCAGCAGCCCTAGGGGTCGGGACAGGACAAATTCACCCCTCCACTTT. Its protein product is CASSPRGRDRTNSPLHF.

The rearrangement links TRBV10-3 to TRBJ2-5, with D tentatively TRBD2 (5 bases). The CDR3 has 15 residues. Trimming left V 5 bases short and J 5 bases short, with 18 bases between. The germline V gene has CDR1 ENHRY and CDR2 SYGVKD. In DNA form, the CDR3 reads TGTGCCATCAGTCTGACTGGAGGTAGAGTGGAGACCCAGTACTTC. Translating it yields CAISLTGGRVETQYF.

This clone was counted a few times. The chain links TRBV6-6 to TRBJ2-2; no clear D gene. The CDR3 spans 11 residues. Trimming stripped 7 bases from V and 7 bases from J, with 7 bases between. Germline values: CDR1 MNHNY, CDR2 SVGAGI (reference sequence). This chain's CDR3 is CASNNVGELFF. In DNA form, the CDR3 reads TGTGCCAGCAATAATGTCGGGGAGCTGTTTTTT.

This clone was observed a single time. The chain uses TRBV7-2 and TRBJ2-1; 7 nucleotides match TRBD2. After removal of 1 base from V and 9 bases from J, the junction contained 15 bases not matched to a gene. The length of the CDR3 is 17 residues. Germline CDR1 and CDR2: SGHTA and FQGNSA. The CDR3 bases are TGTGCCAGCAGCTTAGTCAGGCCGGGGAGGGCCTCGTTTGAGCAGTTCTTC. Its translation is CASSLVRPGRASFEQFF.

The chain joins TRBV28 to TRBJ2-2; 16 bases are shared with TRBD2. There are 20 residues in the CDR3. With V trimmed by 6 bases and J by 1 base, 11 bases remained unmatched. Germline-derived CDR1 and CDR2 are MDHEN and SYDVKM. CDR3 in amino acids: CASRGLKGLAGGRNTGELFF. The CDR3 DNA reads TGTGCCAGCAGAGGCTTAAAGGGACTAGCGGGAGGGAGGAACACCGGGGAGCTGTTTTTT.

V is TRBV19 and J is TRBJ1-5; D is unresolved. CDR1 is LNHDA, CDR2 SQIVND, per germline (reference sequence). V was clipped by 3 bases and J by 4 bases, with 7 bases between them. CDR3 length: 13 amino acids. CDR3 amino acids: CASSMPGNQPQHF. CDR3 nucleotide sequence: TGTGCCAGTAGTATGCCGGGAAATCAGCCCCAGCATTTT.

The chain joins TRBV28 to TRBJ1-5, with D unresolved. CDR3 size: 12 residues. V lost 10 bases and J 2 bases, leaving 9 bases between the germline ends. Germline CDR1 reads MDHEN; CDR2 reads SYDVKM. The CDR3 protein is CATGVGNQPQHF. The CDR3 DNA is TGTGCCACCGGGGTGGGCAATCAGCCCCAGCATTTT.

The chain carries TRBV30 and TRBJ1-3; no firm D call. Trimming removed 0 bases at V and 4 bases at J, with 7 bases between. Germline CDR1 reads GTSNPN; CDR2 reads SVGIG (reference sequence). This CDR3 is built from 13 residues. The CDR3 reads CAWSVSGGNTIYF. The CDR3 DNA sequence: TGTGCCTGGAGTGTCTCCGGAGGAAACACCATATATTTT.

This clone was seen only once. This chain uses TRBV27 with TRBJ2-1; D is possibly TRBD1 or TRBD2 (6 bases each). V gave up 2 bases and J gave up 5 bases, with 13 bases separating them. CDR3 length: 15 residues. Germline V lookup: CDR1 MNHEY, CDR2 SMNVEV (reference sequence). For the CDR3, the DNA is TGTGCCAGCAGTTTACGTCAGGGGAGGAACAATGAGCAGTTCTTC. Its translation: CASSLRQGRNNEQFF.

This chain uses TRBV9 with TRBJ1-5, with D perhaps TRBD1 (5 bases). The CDR3 is made up of 15 amino acids. CDR1 is SGDLS, CDR2 YYNGEE, per germline. V gave up 0 bases and J gave up 0 bases, with 7 bases separating them. CDR3 coding DNA: TGTGCCAGCAGCGTAGGAGGGGATAGCAATCAGCCCCAGCATTTT. The encoded protein is CASSVGGDSNQPQHF.

The chain is built from TRBV28 and TRBJ2-2; tentative D call: TRBD1 (7 bases). This CDR3 region has 13 residues. Germline lookup yields CDR1 MDHEN and CDR2 SYDVKM. The V end was cut by 10 bases, the J end by 4 bases, with 13 bases between. The CDR3 protein is CATEGQSTGELFF. CDR3 nucleotide sequence: TGTGCCACGGAGGGACAGAGCACCGGGGAGCTGTTTTTT.